This T cell receptor (beta chain) stems from a study of patients and donors after allogeneic stem cell transplantation. The length of the CDR3 is 15 residues. Per germline, CDR1 SGHRS and CDR2 YFSETQ. V was clipped by 0 bases and J by 3 bases, with 12 bases between them. This clonotype was observed a handful of times. TCRdb re-derived calls from the RT-PCR reads in MiXCR, one entry per CDR3 protein. The table has about 410,000 distinct CDR3 sequences, roughly 16% seen once; the top ten hold 6% to 8%. Sequencing input: blood, either unsorted or a sorted T cell fraction (not recorded which). This receptor was obtained from a human donor who was either an allogeneic HSCT recipient or a stem cell or donor lymphocyte infusion donor (not recorded which). It is not recorded whose cells these are; they may come from a transplant donor. V is TRBV5-1 and J is TRBJ1-1, with D perhaps matching TRBD1 (5 bases). The CDR3 loop is CASSLARDWDTEAFF. In DNA form, the CDR3 reads TGCGCCAGCAGCTTGGCCAGGGATTGGGACACTGAAGCTTTCTTT.